This T cell receptor (beta chain) was obtained from a study of shared clonotypes between healthy human individuals. With respect to this clone: Antigen: not known.

Sorted-subset replicate PCRs used 150 to 250 ng of genomic DNA. This amount corresponded to 30,000 to 35,000 T cell genomes. The method was immunoSEQ multiplex PCR; TCRdb's version includes in-frame clones alone and lacks a portion of them. There are nearly 1,000,000 clones in the sample; roughly 72% occur only once, and approximately 1.5% lies in the top ten. Findings of the study overall: Naive CD4 clonotypes were shared across several donors at about 5.3%.

Trimming removed 6 bases at V and 10 bases at J, with 10 bases between. The germline CDR1 and CDR2 sequences are MNHNS and SASEGT. The CDR3 contains 12 residues. Source material: memory CD4+ T cells sorted from blood. This sample's subset: CD45RA-negative fraction. The sequence derives from a man aged 18 to 30 in good health. This rearrangement joins TRBV6-1 to TRBJ1-6, with D unresolved. This chain's CDR3 is CASSQLGSPLHF. In DNA, the CDR3 is TGTGCCAGCAGCCAATTGGGATCACCCCTCCACTTT.